These T cell receptor beta chains were read from a single sample in a study of blood T cell repertoires in COVID-19. This table comes from immunoSEQ multiplex PCR, and its TCRdb copy is limited to in-frame clones, with some not included. The table lists under 150,000 clones, under 85% of them singletons, with over 6.5% in the top ten. Sequencing was done on a sample of peripheral blood. Every receptor here comes from a man in his forties or fifties with active or convalescent COVID-19. Both conserved end residues are part of each CDR3. The D gene is left open where the match is weak. Clone size is stated in some rows and not others, as once, few, many or a class when expanded.

V: TRBV27; length: 15; J: TRBJ1-2; size: NA; D: NA; DNA: TGTGCCAGCAGTTTATCCCCGAGGGGAGGCTATGGCTACACCTTC; CDR3: CASSLSPRGGYGYTF
V: TRBV7-6; length: 17; J: TRBJ1-2; size: NA; D: TRBD1; DNA: TGTGCCAGCAGCTTAGGTTTGGGGACAGCAACTAACTATGGCTACACCTTC; CDR3: CASSLGLGTATNYGYTF
V: TRBV30; length: 15; J: TRBJ1-2; size: NA; D: NA; DNA: TGTGCCTGGAGGTACGGATTGGGCCGCGCCAATGGCTACACCTTC; CDR3: CAWRYGLGRANGYTF
V: TRBV5-4; length: 15; J: TRBJ2-2; size: NA; D: NA; DNA: TGTGCCAGCAGCTTGGGAGGGCTAGTTGTCGGGGAGCTGTTTTTT; CDR3: CASSLGGLVVGELFF
V: TRBV9; length: 14; J: TRBJ2-7; size: NA; D: NA; DNA: TGTGCCAGCAGCGTAGCTCAGGCCTCCTACGAGCAGTACTTC; CDR3: CASSVAQASYEQYF
V: TRBV27; length: 15; J: TRBJ2-7; size: once; D: TRBD1; DNA: TGTGCCAGCAGTTCCCATGACAGGGATGCCTACGAGCAGTACTTC; CDR3: CASSSHDRDAYEQYF
V: TRBV9; length: 18; J: TRBJ2-3; size: NA; D: TRBD2; DNA: TGTGCCAGCAGCGTAGCGGGACTAGCGGGAGGGCCGACAGATACGCAGTATTTT; CDR3: CASSVAGLAGGPTDTQYF
V: TRBV28; length: 12; J: TRBJ2-7; size: NA; D: NA; DNA: TGTGCCAGCAGTTTCAGGGCCCACGAGCAGTACTTC; CDR3: CASSFRAHEQYF
V: TRBV9; length: 18; J: TRBJ2-2; size: few; D: TRBD2; DNA: TGTGCCAGCAGCGATTGGACTAGCGGGAGGTCAGGGCCCGGGGAGCTGTTTTTT; CDR3: CASSDWTSGRSGPGELFF
V: TRBV4-1; length: 15; J: TRBJ1-5; size: NA; D: NA; DNA: TGCGCCAGCAGCCAAAGGGGACATAGCAATCAGCCCCAGCATTTT; CDR3: CASSQRGHSNQPQHF
V: TRBV15; length: 17; J: TRBJ2-3; size: once; D: TRBD2; DNA: TGTGCCACCAGCACGAGTCCCACTAGCGTCGGCACAGATACGCAGTATTTT; CDR3: CATSTSPTSVGTDTQYF
V: TRBV7-2; length: 14; J: TRBJ1-1; size: NA; D: NA; DNA: TGTGCCAGCAGCTTAGGCTACGTGAACACTGAAGCTTTCTTT; CDR3: CASSLGYVNTEAFF
V: TRBV28; length: 14; J: TRBJ2-7; size: NA; D: TRBD2; DNA: TGTGCCAGCAGTTTTTGGACTAGCGGGAGCCGACAGTACTTC; CDR3: CASSFWTSGSRQYF
V: TRBV7-2; length: 15; J: TRBJ1-3; size: NA; D: NA; DNA: TGTGCCAGCAGCTTAAGCGACTTTTCTGGAAACACCATATATTTT; CDR3: CASSLSDFSGNTIYF
V: TRBV6-5; length: 13; J: TRBJ2-7; size: NA; D: NA; DNA: TGTGCCAGCAGTTACTCAGGGGCGGTCGAGCAGTACTTC; CDR3: CASSYSGAVEQYF
V: TRBV18; length: 14; J: TRBJ1-2; size: NA; D: TRBD1; DNA: TGTGCCAGCTCACCTCCAGGGGGTTGGTATGGCTACACCTTC; CDR3: CASSPPGGWYGYTF
V: TRBV5-1; length: 14; J: TRBJ2-7; size: NA; D: NA; DNA: TGCGCCAGCAGCTCCCGACTCTCCCCCTACGAGCAGTACTTC; CDR3: CASSSRLSPYEQYF
V: TRBV28; length: 17; J: TRBJ1-5; size: NA; D: TRBD1; DNA: TGTGCCAGCAGTTTAGCGGGACAGGGAGATAGCAATCAGCCCCAGCATTTT; CDR3: CASSLAGQGDSNQPQHF
V: TRBV9; length: 14; J: TRBJ1-2; size: NA; D: NA; DNA: TGTGCCAGCAGCGTAGTGGGACAATTAGATGGAATGAGCTTC; CDR3: CASSVVGQLDGMSF
V: TRBV24-1; length: 17; J: TRBJ2-1; size: NA; D: NA; DNA: TGTGCCACCAGTGATTATCCGGGACTCAGCTCCTACAATGAGCAGTTCTTC; CDR3: CATSDYPGLSSYNEQFF
V: TRBV10-3; length: 15; J: TRBJ1-2; size: NA; D: TRBD1; DNA: TGTGCCATCAGTGAGTCGGAGGGGGCCCGCTATGGCTACACCTTC; CDR3: CAISESEGARYGYTF
V: TRBV28; length: 17; J: TRBJ1-2; size: NA; D: TRBD1; DNA: TGTGCCAGCTGCGGGGGACAGGGGCCGCTACTTAACTATGGCTACACCTTC; CDR3: CASCGGQGPLLNYGYTF
V: TRBV14; length: 14; J: TRBJ2-7; size: NA; D: NA; DNA: TGTGCCAGCAGCCCTACGGGGTTCTCCTACGAGCAGTACTTC; CDR3: CASSPTGFSYEQYF
V: TRBV29-1; length: 12; J: TRBJ2-7; size: NA; D: NA; DNA: TGCAGCGTTGAAGGGGAGGCTTACGAGCAGTACTTC; CDR3: CSVEGEAYEQYF
V: TRBV19; length: 14; J: TRBJ1-5; size: once; D: NA; DNA: TGTGCCAGTAGTATACAGGGGAATGGTCAGCCCCAGCATTTT; CDR3: CASSIQGNGQPQHF
V: TRBV19; length: 16; J: TRBJ2-1; size: NA; D: TRBD1; DNA: TGTGCCAGTAGTATTGGGACAGGGGGGTCCTACAATGAGCAGTTCTTC; CDR3: CASSIGTGGSYNEQFF
V: TRBV2; length: 15; J: TRBJ2-7; size: few; D: TRBD2; DNA: TGTGCCAGCAGAGAGGGGCTAGCGGGAAGCTACGAGCAGTACTTC; CDR3: CASREGLAGSYEQYF
V: TRBV30; length: 14; J: TRBJ1-6; size: NA; D: NA; DNA: TGTGCCTGGAATTCGGGACACGGAGATTCACCCCTCCACTTT; CDR3: CAWNSGHGDSPLHF
V: TRBV19; length: 13; J: TRBJ2-4; size: NA; D: NA; DNA: TGTGCCAGTAGTGAGCAGGGGGGACTGAGGTCGTACTTC; CDR3: CASSEQGGLRSYF
V: TRBV2; length: 13; J: TRBJ2-3; size: NA; D: TRBD2; DNA: TGTGCCAGCACTAGCGGATACACAGATACGCAGTATTTT; CDR3: CASTSGYTDTQYF
V: TRBV5-1; length: 13; J: TRBJ2-3; size: NA; D: NA; DNA: TGCGCCAGCAGCTTGGGGCGACAAGATACGCAGTATTTT; CDR3: CASSLGRQDTQYF
V: TRBV27; length: 17; J: TRBJ2-1; size: NA; D: NA; DNA: TGTGCCAGCACTAGGGGGGAGGGGCGGGGCTCCTACAATGAGCAGTTCTTC; CDR3: CASTRGEGRGSYNEQFF
V: TRBV6-5; length: 13; J: TRBJ1-4; size: few; D: NA; DNA: TGTGCCAGCCTTGCGGTCTACTCCGAAAAACTGTTTTTT; CDR3: CASLAVYSEKLFF
V: TRBV12-5; length: 16; J: TRBJ1-1; size: NA; D: NA; DNA: TGTGCTAGTGGTTTGGTCCAAGCGGCGGTGGTGACTGAAGCTTTCTTT; CDR3: CASGLVQAAVVTEAFF
V: TRBV6-1; length: 15; J: TRBJ1-4; size: NA; D: NA; DNA: TGTGCCAGCAGTGAAGCGTGGGGCACTAATGAAAAACTGTTTTTT; CDR3: CASSEAWGTNEKLFF
V: TRBV24-1; length: 16; J: TRBJ1-1; size: NA; D: TRBD1; DNA: TGTGCCACCAGGGGCCAACAGGGGGCGGGGGACACTGAAGCTTTCTTT; CDR3: CATRGQQGAGDTEAFF
V: TRBV6-5; length: 16; J: TRBJ1-2; size: NA; D: TRBD1; DNA: TGTGCCAGCAGTTACTCGGGACAGGGGGCGAGGGTTGGCTACACCTTC; CDR3: CASSYSGQGARVGYTF
V: TRBV9; length: 18; J: TRBJ2-3; size: NA; D: TRBD2; DNA: TGTGCCAGCAGCGCCGGGGTTAGGGCGGGAGGGCCCGGTTATACGCAGTATTTT; CDR3: CASSAGVRAGGPGYTQYF
V: TRBV7-2; length: 14; J: TRBJ2-5; size: NA; D: TRBD1; DNA: TGTGCCAGCAGCCCCCAGACAGGGGTCGAGACCCAGTACTTC; CDR3: CASSPQTGVETQYF
V: TRBV2; length: 17; J: TRBJ2-2; size: NA; D: TRBD2; DNA: TGTGCCAGCAGGAGACTAGCGGGAACCGGGGACACCGGGGAGCTGTTTTTT; CDR3: CASRRLAGTGDTGELFF
V: TRBV30; length: 14; J: TRBJ1-4; size: NA; D: NA; DNA: TGTGCCTGGAGCCGCAGGGGTACTAATGAAAAACTGTTTTTT; CDR3: CAWSRRGTNEKLFF
V: TRBV19; length: 14; J: TRBJ2-1; size: NA; D: NA; DNA: TGTGCCAGTAGTATCCCATACAGGTCCAATGAGCAGTTCTTC; CDR3: CASSIPYRSNEQFF
V: TRBV27; length: 13; J: TRBJ1-6; size: NA; D: TRBD1; DNA: TGTGCCAGCAGTTTGACAGGGGGTTCACCCCTCCACTTT; CDR3: CASSLTGGSPLHF
V: TRBV5-1; length: 17; J: TRBJ1-3; size: NA; D: NA; DNA: TGCGCCAGCAGCTTGTCGCCACTGACAGTCTCTGGAAACACCATATATTTT; CDR3: CASSLSPLTVSGNTIYF
V: TRBV2; length: 13; J: TRBJ1-5; size: NA; D: NA; DNA: TGTGCCAGCTCCGGAGGGTGGAATCAGCCCCAGCATTTT; CDR3: CASSGGWNQPQHF
V: TRBV6-5; length: 15; J: TRBJ2-3; size: NA; D: TRBD1; DNA: TGTGCCAGCAGTTCCGAGGACAGGGCGACAGATACGCAGTATTTT; CDR3: CASSSEDRATDTQYF
V: TRBV7-9; length: 14; J: TRBJ1-2; size: few; D: NA; DNA: TGTGCCAGCAGCTTAGCCGCAGAACGCTATGGCTACACCTTC; CDR3: CASSLAAERYGYTF
V: TRBV19; length: 13; J: TRBJ2-5; size: once; D: TRBD1; DNA: TGTGCCAGTAGTCGGGACAGCCAAGAGACCCAGTACTTC; CDR3: CASSRDSQETQYF
V: TRBV7-3; length: 13; J: TRBJ2-5; size: NA; D: TRBD2; DNA: TGTGCCAGCAGCCCGAGCGGGACAGAGACCCAGTACTTC; CDR3: CASSPSGTETQYF
V: TRBV24-1; length: 13; J: TRBJ2-5; size: NA; D: NA; DNA: TGTGCCACCAGTGGAAGCGCGTTGGAGACCCAGTACTTC; CDR3: CATSGSALETQYF
V: TRBV10-1; length: 17; J: TRBJ2-1; size: few; D: NA; DNA: TGCGCCAGCAGTGACCCATTACTAGTAAGGGGGATAAATGAGCAGTTCTTC; CDR3: CASSDPLLVRGINEQFF
V: TRBV11-2; length: 16; J: TRBJ2-3; size: NA; D: NA; DNA: TGTGCCAGCAGCCACCAACAGGGTGGGGCCACAGATACGCAGTATTTT; CDR3: CASSHQQGGATDTQYF